This TCR beta chain was captured in a study of shared clonotypes between healthy human individuals. J gave up 5 bases and V 4 bases, and 6 bases lay outside the gene matches. There are 14 residues in the CDR3. Germline CDR1 reads SGHRS; CDR2 reads YFSETQ. Repertoires were generated with immunoSEQ multiplex PCR, while TCRdb's copy carries only in-frame clones and drops some. The sample has approximately 100,000 clones, under 70% seen once. Study-wide results and limits: As a rule, naive subsets had a larger estimated richness than memory subsets.

Remarks on this clone: Its cognate antigen is unknown.

The specimen was memory CD8+ T cells sorted from blood. Subset specified: CD45RO+ cells pooled with CCR7-negative TemRA cells. V usage is TRBV5-1 and J usage is TRBJ2-7; 10 bases agree with TRBD1. The source is a woman aged 25 to 39 in good health. The CDR3 region is CASSQPTGGNEQYF. The CDR3 DNA follows: TGCGCCAGCAGCCAGCCGACAGGGGGCAACGAGCAGTACTTC.